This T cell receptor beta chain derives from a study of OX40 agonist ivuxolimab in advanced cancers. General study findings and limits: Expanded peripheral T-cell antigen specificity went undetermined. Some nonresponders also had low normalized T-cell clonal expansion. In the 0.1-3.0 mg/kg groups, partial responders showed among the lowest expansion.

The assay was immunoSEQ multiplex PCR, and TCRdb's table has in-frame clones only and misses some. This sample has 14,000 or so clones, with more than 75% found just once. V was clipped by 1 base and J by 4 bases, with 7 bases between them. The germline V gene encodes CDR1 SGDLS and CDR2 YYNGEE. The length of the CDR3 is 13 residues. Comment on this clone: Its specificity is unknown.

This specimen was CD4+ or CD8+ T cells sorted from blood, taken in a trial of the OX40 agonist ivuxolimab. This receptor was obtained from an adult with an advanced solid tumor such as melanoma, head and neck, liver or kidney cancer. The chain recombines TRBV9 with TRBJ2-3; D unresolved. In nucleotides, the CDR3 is TGTGCCAGCAGCGTATTCTCCCCAGATACGCAGTATTTT. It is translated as CASSVFSPDTQYF.